This T cell receptor (beta chain) was sequenced in a study of long-term antiretroviral therapy in people with HIV. Study conclusions and caveats: The range of CDR3 lengths in HIV repertoires proved narrower than that found in controls. Transplant donor controls retained higher diversity, though diversity increased after ART.

The immunoSEQ assay was v3.0, run at survey level. Assay used: immunoSEQ multiplex PCR; TCRdb lists only in-frame clones, some missing. The table shows around 29,000 clones, with over 85% occurring only once. Treatment for all HIV-infected participants took place in the United States. Worth noting for this clone: The antigen remains unidentified.

The CDR3 spans 15 residues. Per germline, CDR1 SGHVS and CDR2 FQNEAQ. V lost 7 bases to trimming and J lost 2 bases, with 16 bases between them. The material sequenced was unsorted PBMCs, taken approximately 6.5 years after starting antiretroviral therapy. The sequence derives from a woman between 35 and 50 years old with HIV. V gene TRBV7-8 combines with J gene TRBJ2-3; D might be TRBD2 (6 bases). CDR3 DNA sequence: TGTGCCAGCACCCGGTCGCGGGGCTTCACAGATACGCAGTATTTT. This encodes CASTRSRGFTDTQYF.